The sequence of this T cell receptor (beta chain) was determined in a study of CD8 T cells in ankylosing spondylitis. CDR1 is MDHEN and CDR2 is SYDVKM in the germline V gene. Trimming pared 7 bases from V and 2 bases from J, leaving 15 bases between. This CDR3 is built from 15 residues. Concerning this clonotype itself: Its antigen is not known.

Study results and limitations: The authors reported significant enrichment of disease-linked clones in matched ankylosing spondylitis synovial fluid. A motif of roughly 8 highly homologous TCR beta variants was seen as apparently characteristic of ankylosing spondylitis blood.

A quantitative 5'-RACE method, one with molecular barcodes, was used to make TCR beta libraries. TCRdb called the 5' RACE reads again in MiXCR, with one record for every CDR3 protein. The sample holds approximately 220,000 distinct CDR3 sequences, 18% seen once. The TCR comes from a male donor with ankylosing spondylitis. Sequencing input: blood, either unsorted or a sorted T cell fraction (not recorded which). V is TRBV28 and J is TRBJ2-1; possibly TRBD1 or TRBD2 for D (6 bases each). The CDR3 loop is CASNAGGQAYNEQFF. In DNA, the CDR3 is TGTGCCAGCAATGCCGGGGGACAAGCCTACAATGAGCAGTTCTTC.